This TCR beta chain derives from a study of blood T cells in healthy people across ages. Whole-study context: Template switching picked up about one barcoded beta molecule for each two T cells. Regarding the study as a whole: Naive CD4+ cell counts and diversity both ran higher in long-lived than in aged donors. Expanded clonotype shifts may have been confounded, as the donors had an unknown CMV status.

Next came a second PCR, run for roughly 6 to 11 cycles, which used a sample-barcoded 5' primer along with a J-beta primer mix. TCRdb processed the 5' RACE reads anew with MiXCR; each CDR3 protein has one entry. This sample carries about 970,000 distinct CDR3 sequences, just over 50% of them seen once, and the ten largest clones take about a fifth. Samples each had at least 5 micrograms of total RNA extracted. The CDR3 has 14 amino acids. The V gene's germline CDR1 is MNHEY and CDR2 SVGEGT. V lost 4 bases to trimming and J lost 5 bases, with 12 bases between them. About this clonotype: The target antigen is unknown.

The receptor's source is a woman between 55 and 75 years old in good health. The chain recombines TRBV6-2 or TRBV6-3 with TRBJ2-1; possible D gene TRBD2, 5 bases. Sequenced material: blood. The CDR3 DNA follows: TGTGCCAGCAGTTTCGCTAGCAGAGACAATGAGCAGTTCTTC. Its protein is CASSFASRDNEQFF.